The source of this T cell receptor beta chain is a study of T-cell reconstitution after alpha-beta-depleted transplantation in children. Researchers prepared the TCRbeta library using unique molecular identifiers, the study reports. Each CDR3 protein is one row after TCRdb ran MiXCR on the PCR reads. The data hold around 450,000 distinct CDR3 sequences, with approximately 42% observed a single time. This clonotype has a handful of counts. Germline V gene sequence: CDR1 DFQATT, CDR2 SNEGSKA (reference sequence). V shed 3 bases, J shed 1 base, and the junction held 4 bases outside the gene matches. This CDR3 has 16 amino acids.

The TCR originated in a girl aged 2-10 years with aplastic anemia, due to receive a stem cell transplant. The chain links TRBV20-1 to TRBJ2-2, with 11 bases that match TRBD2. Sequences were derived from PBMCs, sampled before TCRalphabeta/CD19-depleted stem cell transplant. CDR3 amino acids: CSASPLAGGNTGELFF. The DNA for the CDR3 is TGCAGTGCTAGTCCTCTAGCGGGAGGGAACACCGGGGAGCTGTTTTTT.